Following are 10 T cell receptor beta chains from one sample sequenced in a study of T cells in Graves' hyperthyroidism and ophthalmopathy. TCR beta CDR3 region amplification was performed from RNA transcripts. The TCR CDR3 first-round RT-PCR relied on the HTBI primer set. MiXCR was run by TCRdb on the multiplex PCR reads, yielding one entry per CDR3 protein. The sample has hundreds of thousands of distinct CDR3 sequences, less than 25% seen once. Sample: blood. The source of these receptors is a man aged 25-45 years with Graves' ophthalmopathy.

This clonotype showed up just a few times. The chain couples TRBV9 to TRBJ2-1; 7 bases align to TRBD2. V was clipped by 3 bases and J by 2 bases; unmatched bases: 11. Germline loops: CDR1 SGDLS, CDR2 YYNGEE. The CDR3 contains 17 residues. CDR3 sequence reads: CASSGLPGGGPYNEQFF. CDR3 DNA sequence: TGTGCCAGCAGCGGTCTCCCCGGGGGAGGGCCCTACAATGAGCAGTTCTTC.

The chain recombines TRBV29-1 with TRBJ2-5, with a weak D call TRBD1 (6 bases). The ends were cut back, 6 bases at V and 4 bases at J, with 18 bases in the middle. Germline-derived CDR1 and CDR2 are SQVTM and ANQGSEA. The CDR3 extends over 14 amino acids. This CDR3 reads CSVPGTPVGETQYF. CDR3 DNA: TGCAGCGTCCCCGGGACACCCGTGGGAGAGACCCAGTACTTC.

V usage is TRBV12-3 or TRBV12-4 and J usage is TRBJ1-2, with D tentatively TRBD1 (6 bases). V was cut by 7 bases and J by 1 base, with 13 bases left in between. This CDR3 region has 14 residues. The CDR3 nucleotides are TGTGCCAGCACCACTTCAGGGGTTAACTATGGCTACACCTTC. Translation: CASTTSGVNYGYTF.

This clonotype appeared many times. The rearrangement uses TRBV11-2 and TRBJ2-1; 8 bases line up with TRBD2. CDR3 size: 16 residues. V trimming: 4 bases; J trimming: 8 bases; junction bases outside the gene matches: 13. CDR1 and CDR2 (germline): SGHAT, FQNNGV. Here the CDR3 DNA reads TGTGCCAGCAGCTCCCCCCTGGGAGCGGGAGCCTATGAGCAGTTCTTC. The encoded protein is CASSSPLGAGAYEQFF.

The chain combines TRBV3-1 with TRBJ2-1; 9 bases fit TRBD1. Trimming cost V 5 bases and J 10 bases; bases outside gene matches: 12. This CDR3 has 15 residues. Germline CDR1 is LGHDT and CDR2 is YNNKEL (reference sequence). Here the CDR3 reads CASSETGTGLGEQFF. The CDR3, as DNA: TGTGCCAGCAGCGAAACAGGGACAGGGTTGGGGGAGCAGTTCTTC.

The chain has TRBV24-1 and TRBJ2-3; 8 nucleotides align to TRBD2. Germline V gene lookup returns CDR1 KGHDR and CDR2 SFDVKD. V dropped 6 bases and J dropped 0; count of bases not matched to a gene: 1. The CDR3 length is 14 residues. Written as DNA, the CDR3 is TGTGCCACCAGTCGGACTAGCAGCACAGATACGCAGTATTTT. Translated, it gives CATSRTSSTDTQYF.

The chain employs TRBV30 and TRBJ2-5; the D is unclear. The CDR3 is made up of 13 amino acids. The germline CDR1 and CDR2 sequences are GTSNPN and SVGIG (reference sequence). V was trimmed by 2 bases and J by 4 bases, leaving 11 bases between them. CDR3 amino acids: CAWSLRVRETQYF. CDR3 DNA: TGTGCCTGGAGTTTAAGGGTCCGAGAGACCCAGTACTTC.

The chain has TRBV18 and TRBJ2-1, with D perhaps TRBD1 or TRBD2 (5 bases each). Germline V gene sequence: CDR1 KGHSH, CDR2 LQKENI. V lost 3 bases to trimming and J lost 1 base, with 16 bases between them. The CDR3 has 17 amino acids. The CDR3 spells CASSPGIRDESYNEQFF. CDR3 coding DNA: TGTGCCAGCTCACCTGGAATCCGGGACGAGTCCTACAATGAGCAGTTCTTC.

The sample holds many counts of this clonotype. The chain uses TRBV6-5 and TRBJ1-6; D not certain. The V gene lost 2 bases and the J gene lost 0 bases, with 11 bases spanning the gap. This CDR3 is built from 17 residues. CDR1 and CDR2 (germline): MNHEY, SVGAGI. This chain's CDR3 is CASSYTFLSSYNSPLHF. The CDR3 nucleotides are TGTGCCAGCAGTTACACCTTCCTGAGCTCCTATAATTCACCCCTCCACTTT.

This clonotype has a count of ten or more. The chain is built from TRBV7-8 and TRBJ2-7; a weak D match, TRBD2 (5 bases). V dropped 3 bases and J dropped 0 bases, with 9 bases sitting between them. CDR3 length: 14 amino acids. Per germline, CDR1 SGHVS and CDR2 FQNEAQ. The CDR3 DNA sequence: TGTGCCAGCAGCTTTAGCGCCCCCTCCTACGAGCAGTACTTC. This gives the protein CASSFSAPSYEQYF.